These 14 T cell receptor beta chains originate from one sample sequenced in a study of Ad26.COV2.S vaccination and SARS-CoV-2 variants. Treatment in this sample: about 20 received Ad26.COV2.S at low or high dose, single or two shots; 5 received placebo; per-sample allocation not given. Sampling happened 63 days after the first vaccine or placebo injection. TCRdb's table, derived via immunoSEQ multiplex PCR, lists solely in-frame clones and lacks some. The profile shows about 480,000 clones, around 85% of them singletons. Sequenced here: peripheral blood, sampled in a trial of Ad26.COV2.S vaccine versus placebo. Source of these receptors: a person aged 18-65 years who received the Ad26.COV2.S COVID-19 vaccine or a placebo.

On this clone itself: This CDR3 is also generated by other DNA sequences in the sample. The CDR3 spells CASSLEGRPYEQYF. The CDR3 DNA is TGCGCCAGCAGCTTGGAAGGGAGGCCCTACGAGCAGTACTTC. The chain couples TRBV5-1 to TRBJ2-7, with D maybe TRBD2 (6 bases). The CDR3 runs to 14 residues. From germline, CDR1 is SGHRS and CDR2 YFSETQ. V was pared by 0 bases and J by 2 bases, with 9 bases between.

The chain employs TRBV7-5 and TRBJ1-2; whether TRBD1, the table's D call, matches the DNA was not checked. TRBV7-5 is recorded as a pseudogene. The CDR3 covers 12 residues. The CDR3 DNA reads as TGTGCCAGAAGCTTAACAGGATATGGCTACACCTTC. Translating it yields CARSLTGYGYTF.

This rearrangement joins TRBV28 to TRBJ1-1; no clear D gene. The germline V and J ends were trimmed by 7 bases and 10 bases, with 10 bases remaining between them. This CDR3 spans 10 amino acids. Germline CDR1 reads MDHEN; CDR2 reads SYDVKM. CDR3 residues: CASTPVGAFF. CDR3 nucleotide sequence: TGTGCCAGCACCCCAGTGGGAGCTTTCTTT.

The rearrangement uses TRBV6-5 and TRBJ1-1; the D gene is possibly TRBD1 (5 bases). The CDR3 is 14 residues long. Germline CDR1 reads MNHEY; CDR2 reads SVGAGI. Trimming cost V 2 bases and J 1 base, with 8 bases left between them. CDR3 loop: CASSYGRANTEAFF. The CDR3 region has the DNA TGTGCCAGCAGTTACGGCAGGGCGAACACTGAAGCTTTCTTT.

The V call is TRBV5-6, the J call TRBJ2-5; D is unresolved. Germline CDR1 reads SGHDT; CDR2 reads YYEEEE. Deletions cut 2 bases from V and 2 bases from J, with 10 bases between. This CDR3 spans 14 amino acids. CDR3 DNA sequence: TGTGCCAGCAGCTTATCCGTAGTTCAAGAGACCCAGTACTTC. Translation gives CASSLSVVQETQYF. Full variable domain (missing parts from reference TRBV5-6 and TRBJ2-5): DAGVTQSPTHLIKTRGQQVTLRCSPKSGHDTVSWYQQALGQGPQFIFQYYEEEERQRGNFPDRFSGHQFPNYSSELNVNALLLGDSALYLCASSLSVVQETQYFGPGTRLLVL.

V and J are TRBV6-1 and TRBJ1-1; D uncertain. V lost 0 bases to trimming and J lost 4 bases, with 3 bases between them. This CDR3 comprises 12 residues. Germline V lookup: CDR1 MNHNS, CDR2 SASEGT. The DNA of the CDR3 is TGTGCCAGCAGTGAAGCGGTCACTGAAGCTTTCTTT. Protein sequence: CASSEAVTEAFF.

This chain uses TRBV29-1 with TRBJ2-1; D may be TRBD2 (5 bases). Trimming stripped 4 bases from V and 1 base from J, with 11 bases between. There are 14 residues in the CDR3. Germline values: CDR1 SQVTM, CDR2 ANQGSEA. CDR3 DNA sequence: TGCAGCGTTGGGAGTAGCGCGTCCTACAATGAGCAGTTCTTC. This translates into CSVGSSASYNEQFF.

This clone was counted a single time. This rearrangement joins TRBV10-3 to TRBJ1-5; TRBD1 might be the D (5 bases). V lost 6 bases, J lost 4 bases, and 16 bases lay in between. This CDR3 has 15 residues. The germline V gene has CDR1 ENHRY and CDR2 SYGVKD. For the CDR3, the DNA is TGTGCCATCAGCGGGGGTGGGGACCTTAATCAGCCCCAGCATTTT. It yields the protein CAISGGGDLNQPQHF.

This chain connects TRBV7-6 to TRBJ1-1; TRBD1 matches at 9 bases. Germline CDR1 is SGHVS and CDR2 is FNYEAQ. Trimming removed 1 base from V and 5 bases from J; junction bases left unmatched: 5. The CDR3 spans 15 residues. The CDR3 is CASSLGGQGGTEAFF. The CDR3 DNA follows: TGTGCCAGCAGCTTAGGGGGACAGGGTGGGACTGAAGCTTTCTTT.

The rearrangement joins TRBV28 to TRBJ1-5, with unresolved D. The CDR3 runs 15 residues. CDR1 and CDR2 from the germline V gene are MDHEN and SYDVKM. The V and J ends lost 3 bases and 1 base respectively, with 10 bases between them. The CDR3 loop reads CASSLDPWSNQPQHF. Here the CDR3 DNA reads TGTGCCAGCAGTTTGGACCCCTGGAGCAATCAGCCCCAGCATTTT.

The rearrangement links TRBV5-1 to TRBJ2-1; 7 bases agree with TRBD1. Per germline, CDR1 SGHRS and CDR2 YFSETQ. The CDR3 covers 15 residues. The V and J ends lost 1 base and 1 base, in that order; junction bases with no gene match: 2. CDR3 loop: CASSLPGQSYNEQFF. CDR3 DNA: TGCGCCAGCAGCTTGCCGGGACAGTCCTACAATGAGCAGTTCTTC.

The chain combines TRBV4-1 with TRBJ2-7, with 10 bases fitting TRBD2. Germline CDR1 reads MGHRA; CDR2 reads YSYEKL. This CDR3 spans 16 amino acids. V lost 0 bases, J lost 0 bases, and 2 bases stayed unmatched. CDR3 in amino acids: CASSQDPSGSSYEQYF. The CDR3 nucleotides are TGCGCCAGCAGCCAAGACCCTAGCGGGAGCTCCTACGAGCAGTACTTC.

The V and J genes are TRBV5-1 and TRBJ2-1, with 11 bases lining up with TRBD2. CDR1 is SGHRS and CDR2 is YFSETQ in the germline V gene. This CDR3 comprises 17 residues. V gave up 3 bases and J gave up 0 bases; unmatched junction bases: 5. The CDR3 is CASSSGLAESSYNEQFF. The CDR3 coding sequence is TGCGCCAGCAGCTCGGGACTAGCGGAGAGCTCCTACAATGAGCAGTTCTTC.

V is TRBV29-1 and J is TRBJ2-1; the match to TRBD2 covers 11 bases. The CDR3 extends over 17 amino acids. V shed 3 bases and J 0 bases; nucleotides not matched to a gene: 7. CDR1 and CDR2 (germline): SQVTM, ANQGSEA. The CDR3 region has the DNA TGCAGCGTTGACAGGGGGACTAGCGGAACCTCCTACAATGAGCAGTTCTTC. It yields the protein CSVDRGTSGTSYNEQFF.